This T cell receptor (beta chain) was documented in a study of neurological immune-mediated disorders. This clonotype appeared a few times. The time point here: longitudinal time-point 1 (baseline). The V segment lost 2 bases and the J segment 1 base; nucleotides outside the gene matches: 5. Per the germline V gene, CDR1 is SGHRS and CDR2 is YFSETQ. This CDR3 is 15 amino acids long. Each CDR3 protein is one row after TCRdb ran MiXCR on the 5' RACE reads. There are about 57,000 distinct CDR3 sequences in the sample; approximately 12% occur only once, and about 6.3% lies in the top ten. The chain links TRBV5-1 to TRBJ1-1; 7 nucleotides align to TRBD1. The sequence was collected from a male donor with HTLV-1-associated myelopathy (HAM/TSP). Material for sequencing was PBMCs. CDR3 nucleotides: TGCGCCAGCAGCTTCCTCGGGGACAGGAACACTGAAGCTTTCTTT. It encodes CASSFLGDRNTEAFF.